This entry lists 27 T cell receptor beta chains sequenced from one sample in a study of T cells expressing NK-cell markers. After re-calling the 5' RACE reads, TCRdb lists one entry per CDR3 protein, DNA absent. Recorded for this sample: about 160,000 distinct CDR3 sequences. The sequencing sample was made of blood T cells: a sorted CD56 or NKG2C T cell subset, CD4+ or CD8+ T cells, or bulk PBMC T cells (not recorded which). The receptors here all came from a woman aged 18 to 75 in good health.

CDR3 protein: CAISEGGTGIGYEQYF. V is TRBV10-3 and J is TRBJ2-7; TCRdb names TRBD1, which stays unverified in the absence of DNA. Per germline, CDR1 ENHRY and CDR2 SYGVKD. This CDR3 region has 16 residues.

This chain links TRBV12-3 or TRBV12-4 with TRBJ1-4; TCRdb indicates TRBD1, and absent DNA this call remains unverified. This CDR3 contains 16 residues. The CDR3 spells CASSQGASATNEKLFF.

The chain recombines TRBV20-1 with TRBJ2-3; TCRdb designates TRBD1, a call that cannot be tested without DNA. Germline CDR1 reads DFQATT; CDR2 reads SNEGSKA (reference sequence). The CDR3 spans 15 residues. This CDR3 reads CSAPPGTVSTDTQYF.

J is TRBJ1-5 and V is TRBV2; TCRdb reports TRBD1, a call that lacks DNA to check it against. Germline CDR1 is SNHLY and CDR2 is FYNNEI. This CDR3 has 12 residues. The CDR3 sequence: CASEGDRQPQHF. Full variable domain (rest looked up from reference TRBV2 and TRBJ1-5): EPEVTQTPSHQVTQMGQEVILRCVPISNHLYFYWYRQILGQKVEFLVSFYNNEISEKSEIFDDQFSVERPDGSNFTLKIRSTKLEDSAMYFCASEGDRQPQHFGDGTRLSIL.

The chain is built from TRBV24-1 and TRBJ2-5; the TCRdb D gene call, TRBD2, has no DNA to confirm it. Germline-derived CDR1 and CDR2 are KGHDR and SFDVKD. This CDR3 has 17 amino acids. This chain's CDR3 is CATSDSRLAGGKETQYF.

CDR3 protein: CASSIMSGGETQYF. This chain uses TRBV11-2 with TRBJ2-5; TCRdb's assignment of TRBD2 cannot be checked, as there is no DNA. The CDR3 covers 14 residues. Per the germline V gene, CDR1 is SGHAT and CDR2 is FQNNGV.

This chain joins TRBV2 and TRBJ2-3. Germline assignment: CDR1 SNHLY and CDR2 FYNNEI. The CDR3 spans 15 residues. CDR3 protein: CASSAAEISTDTQYF.

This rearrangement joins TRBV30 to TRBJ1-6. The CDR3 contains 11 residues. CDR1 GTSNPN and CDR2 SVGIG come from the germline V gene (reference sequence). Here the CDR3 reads CAYSANSPLHF.

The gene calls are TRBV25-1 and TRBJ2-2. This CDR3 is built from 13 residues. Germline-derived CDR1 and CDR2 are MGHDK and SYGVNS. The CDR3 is CASSGSGAGELFF.

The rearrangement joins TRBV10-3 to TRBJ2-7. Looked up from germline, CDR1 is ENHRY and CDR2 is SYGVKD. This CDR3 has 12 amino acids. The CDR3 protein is CAISDWDGEQYF.

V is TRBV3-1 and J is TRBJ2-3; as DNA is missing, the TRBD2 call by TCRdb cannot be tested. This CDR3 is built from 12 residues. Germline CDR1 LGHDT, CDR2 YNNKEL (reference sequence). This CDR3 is CASSLAGGGSYF.

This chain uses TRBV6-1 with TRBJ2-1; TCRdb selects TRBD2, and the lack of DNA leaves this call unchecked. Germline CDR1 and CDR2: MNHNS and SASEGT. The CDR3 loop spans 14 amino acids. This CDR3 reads CASARSGGGYEQFF.

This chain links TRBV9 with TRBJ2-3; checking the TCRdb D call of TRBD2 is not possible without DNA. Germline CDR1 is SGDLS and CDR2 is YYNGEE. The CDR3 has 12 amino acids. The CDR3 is CASSAAEDTQYF.

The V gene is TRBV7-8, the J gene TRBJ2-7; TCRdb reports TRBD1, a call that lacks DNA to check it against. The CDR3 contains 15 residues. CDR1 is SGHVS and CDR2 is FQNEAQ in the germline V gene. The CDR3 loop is CASSLVPGRPYEQYF.

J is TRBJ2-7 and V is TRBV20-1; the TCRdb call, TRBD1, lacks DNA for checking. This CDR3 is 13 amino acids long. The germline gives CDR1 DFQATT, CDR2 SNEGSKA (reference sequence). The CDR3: CSAADRASGEQYF.

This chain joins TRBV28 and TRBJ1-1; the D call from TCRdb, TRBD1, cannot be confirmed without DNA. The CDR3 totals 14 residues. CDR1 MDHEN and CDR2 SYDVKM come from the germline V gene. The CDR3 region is CVARGPLTNTEAFF.

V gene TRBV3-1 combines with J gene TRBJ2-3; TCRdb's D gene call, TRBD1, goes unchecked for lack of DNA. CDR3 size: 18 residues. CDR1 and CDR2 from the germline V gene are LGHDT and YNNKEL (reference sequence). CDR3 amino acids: CASSQDGTPGSYTDTQYF.

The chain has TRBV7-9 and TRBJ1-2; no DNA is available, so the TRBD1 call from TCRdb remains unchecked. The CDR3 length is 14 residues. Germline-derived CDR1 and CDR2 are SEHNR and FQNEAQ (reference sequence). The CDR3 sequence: CASSPRGQLYGYTF.

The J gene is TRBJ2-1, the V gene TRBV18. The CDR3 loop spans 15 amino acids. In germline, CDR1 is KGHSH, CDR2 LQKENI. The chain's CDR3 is CASSLQGGLGNEQFF.

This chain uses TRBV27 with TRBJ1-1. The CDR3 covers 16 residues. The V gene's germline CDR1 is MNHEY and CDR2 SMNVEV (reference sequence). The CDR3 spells CASSIGGVLRGTEAFF.

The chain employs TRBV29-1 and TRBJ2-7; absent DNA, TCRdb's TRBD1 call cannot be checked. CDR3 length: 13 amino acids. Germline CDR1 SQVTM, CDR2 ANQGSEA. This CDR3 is CSVETDRAYEQYF.

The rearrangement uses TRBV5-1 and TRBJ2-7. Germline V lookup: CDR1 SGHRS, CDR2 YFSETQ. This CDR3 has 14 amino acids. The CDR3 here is CASSLATGSYEQYF. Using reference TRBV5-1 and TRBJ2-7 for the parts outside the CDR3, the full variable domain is KAGVTQTPRYLIKTRGQQVTLSCSPISGHRSVSWYQQTPGQGLQFLFEYFSETQRNKGNFPGRFSGRQFSNSRSEMNVSTLELGDSALYLCASSLATGSYEQYFGPGTRLTVT.

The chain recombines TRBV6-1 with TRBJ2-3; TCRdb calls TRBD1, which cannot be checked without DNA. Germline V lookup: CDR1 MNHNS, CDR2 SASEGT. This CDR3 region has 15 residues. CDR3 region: CASTPGLRSTDTQYF.

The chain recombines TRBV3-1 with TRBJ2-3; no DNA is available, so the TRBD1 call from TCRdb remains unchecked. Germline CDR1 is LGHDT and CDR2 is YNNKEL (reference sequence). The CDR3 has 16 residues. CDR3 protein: CASSRLLELGADTQYF.

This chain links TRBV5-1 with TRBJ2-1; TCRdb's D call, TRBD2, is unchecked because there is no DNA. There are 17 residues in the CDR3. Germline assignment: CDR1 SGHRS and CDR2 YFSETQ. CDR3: CASSFATGTSSSNEQFF.

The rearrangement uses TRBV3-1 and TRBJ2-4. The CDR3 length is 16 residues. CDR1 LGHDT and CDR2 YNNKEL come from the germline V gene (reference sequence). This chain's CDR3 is CASSLGIRLSQNIQYF.

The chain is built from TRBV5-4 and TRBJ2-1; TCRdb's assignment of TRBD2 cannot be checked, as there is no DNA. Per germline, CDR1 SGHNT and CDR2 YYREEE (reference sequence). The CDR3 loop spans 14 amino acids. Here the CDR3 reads CASSLDGTSWGQFF.